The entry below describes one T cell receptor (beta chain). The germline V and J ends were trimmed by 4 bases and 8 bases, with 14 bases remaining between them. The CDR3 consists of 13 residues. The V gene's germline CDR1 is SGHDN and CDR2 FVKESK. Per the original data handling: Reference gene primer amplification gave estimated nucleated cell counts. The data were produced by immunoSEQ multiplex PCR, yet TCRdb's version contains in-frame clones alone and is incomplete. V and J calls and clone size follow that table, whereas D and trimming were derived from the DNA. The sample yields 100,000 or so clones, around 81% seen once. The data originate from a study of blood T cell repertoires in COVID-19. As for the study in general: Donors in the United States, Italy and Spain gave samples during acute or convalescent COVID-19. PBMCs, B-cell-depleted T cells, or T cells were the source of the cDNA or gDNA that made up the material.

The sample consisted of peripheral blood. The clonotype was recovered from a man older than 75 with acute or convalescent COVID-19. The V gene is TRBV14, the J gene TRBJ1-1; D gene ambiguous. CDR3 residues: CASSLQVSPEAFF. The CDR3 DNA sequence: TGTGCCAGCAGCCTCCAGGTGTCACCCGAAGCTTTCTTT.